This TCR beta chain was obtained from a study of blood T cell repertoires in COVID-19. Study-wide background: From the United States, Italy and Spain came samples of acute and convalescent COVID-19.

V shed 4 bases and J 5 bases; nucleotides not matched to a gene: 2. Germline CDR1 and CDR2: KGHSH and LQKENI. The length of the CDR3 is 15 residues. Data came from immunoSEQ multiplex PCR; TCRdb stores just in-frame clones and leaves some out. Of 45,000 to 65,000 clones detected, 81% appear once; the ten largest clones hold 5.3%. This receptor was obtained from a woman aged 55 to 70 with acute or convalescent COVID-19. Sequenced sample: peripheral blood. The chain is built from TRBV18 and TRBJ2-1, with 13 bases matching TRBD2. In DNA form, the CDR3 reads TGTGCCAGCTCACTCGGGACTAGCGGGAACAATGAGCAGTTCTTC. It is translated as CASSLGTSGNNEQFF. The entire variable domain, with the rest obtained from reference TRBV18 and TRBJ2-1, is as follows: NAGVMQNPRHLVRRRGQEARLRCSPMKGHSHVYWYRQLPEEGLKFMVYLQKENIIDESGMPKERFSAEFPKEGPSILRIQQVVRGDSAAYFCASSLGTSGNNEQFFGPGTRLTVL.